This TCR beta chain originates from a study of shared clonotypes between healthy human individuals. Study-level information: The donors, a couple of women and a few men, were aged 18 to 49. Study findings and constraints: Sequencing depth was predicted to influence how clonotypes are shared among donors.

A word on this clone: Its antigen is not identified.

Investigators divided CD4+ cells into CD45RA+ naive and CD45RA-negative memory subsets. This CDR3 spans 16 amino acids. Germline V lookup: CDR1 SNHLY, CDR2 FYNNEI. The ends were cut back, 8 bases at V and 0 bases at J, with 19 bases in the middle. Here immunoSEQ multiplex PCR was the method, and the copy in TCRdb shows in-frame clones only, minus some. The sample lists roughly 2 million clones; 85% to 95% were seen once. The sample consisted of naive CD4+ T cells sorted from blood. Subset meaning: CD45RA+ positively selected. This clonotype was sampled from a man younger than 30 in good health. The chain is built from TRBV2 and TRBJ1-1; TRBD1 is a possible D gene (6 bases). The CDR3 loop reads CASRTQGSLLNTEAFF. As DNA, the CDR3 is TGTGCCAGCCGAACACAGGGATCCCTCCTGAACACTGAAGCTTTCTTT.